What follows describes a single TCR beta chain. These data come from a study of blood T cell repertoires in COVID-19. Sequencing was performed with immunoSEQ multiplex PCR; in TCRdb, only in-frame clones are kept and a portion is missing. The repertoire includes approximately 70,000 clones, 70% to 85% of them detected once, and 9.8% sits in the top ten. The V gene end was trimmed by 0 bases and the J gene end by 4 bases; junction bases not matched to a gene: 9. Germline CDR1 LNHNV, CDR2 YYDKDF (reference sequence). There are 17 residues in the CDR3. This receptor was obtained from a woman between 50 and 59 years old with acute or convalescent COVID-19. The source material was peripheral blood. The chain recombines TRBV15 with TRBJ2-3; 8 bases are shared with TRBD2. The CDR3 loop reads CATSRDWASGFSDTQYF. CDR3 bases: TGTGCCACCAGCAGAGATTGGGCTAGCGGGTTCTCAGATACGCAGTATTTT.